This TCR beta chain is drawn from a study of cytotoxic CD8 clonotypes in ibrutinib-treated CLL. The intended depth for sequencing was 1 in 200,000 to 1 in 1 million T cells. Assay used: immunoSEQ multiplex PCR; TCRdb lists only in-frame clones, some missing. The repertoire has some 200,000 clones, just under 80% of them found once; the top ten carry approximately 10%. Details on this clone: Antigen: not known. Within the sample, other DNA sequences also encode this same CDR3.

Study-wide findings and caveats: Before falling back toward baseline at progression, clonality had risen at the time of ibrutinib response. Baseline levels of clonality went above those of age-matched healthy donors and moved with circulating CD8+ T-cell counts.

The receptor was derived from a human donor with chronic lymphocytic leukemia. Sequencing was performed on PBMCs, taken after 12 months of ibrutinib treatment.

Here the CDR3 DNA reads TGTGCCAGCAGTGAAGCTGGGGCCGGCACCGGGGAGCTGTTTTTT. Translation gives CASSEAGAGTGELFF. The chain carries TRBV25-1 and TRBJ2-2; tentative D call: TRBD1 (5 bases). In germline, CDR1 is MGHDK, CDR2 SYGVNS. The CDR3 spans 15 residues. The ends were cut back, 2 bases at V and 4 bases at J, with 11 bases in the middle.